This T cell receptor beta chain was identified in a study of T cell responses to AZD1222 COVID-19 vaccine. This table comes from immunoSEQ multiplex PCR, and its TCRdb copy is limited to in-frame clones, with some not included. Of about 85,000 clones listed, roughly 87% are singletons. Note on this clone: Its antigen is not known.

CDR1 and CDR2 (germline): SGHTA, FQGNSA. V lost 1 base and J lost 5; bases outside the gene matches: 12. CDR3 length equals 17 residues. General study findings and limits: Among AZD1222 vaccinees, only five or six were seropositive at baseline. No day 14 peak samples; only post-peak repertoires were characterized. Spike-wide vaccine-associated CD4 TCRs dominated at 160-218 and 743-854. Clonal diversity was possibly underestimated, and the donors were mostly white British, with more females.

This chain links TRBV7-2 with TRBJ2-7; 9 bases align to TRBD1. Sequencing used peripheral blood, obtained on day 0 of AZD1222 vaccination. The receptor's source is an adult in good health. The CDR3 bases are TGTGCCAGCAGCTTAGGGGGGTTGAAGGACAGGGGTAACGAGCAGTACTTC. This codes for CASSLGGLKDRGNEQYF. The entire variable domain, with the rest obtained from reference TRBV7-2 and TRBJ2-7, is as follows: GAGVSQSPSNKVTEKGKDVELRCDPISGHTALYWYRQSLGQGLEFLIYFQGNSAPDKSGLPSDRFSAERTGGSVSTLTIQRTQQEDSAVYLCASSLGGLKDRGNEQYFGPGTRLTVT.